The next 26 T cell receptor beta chains were all read from a single sample in a study of early T cells in non-severe SARS-CoV-2 infection. TCRdb independently ran MiXCR on the 5' RACE reads; one entry per CDR3 protein. This repertoire shows 100,000 or so distinct CDR3 sequences, roughly 13% found once; its top ten account for 5.5% to 7%. The specimen sequenced was whole blood. These receptors originate from an adult who was a healthcare worker with PCR-confirmed SARS-CoV-2 infection or an uninfected control (not recorded which).

This clonotype showed up many times. This chain links TRBV7-9 with TRBJ2-7; D possibly matches TRBD1 or TRBD2 (7 bases each). The CDR3 consists of 14 residues. Trimming shortened V by 5 bases and J by 3 bases, and 14 bases separated the two germline ends. The germline V gene has CDR1 SEHNR and CDR2 FQNEAQ (reference sequence). The CDR3 DNA follows: TGTGCCAGCAGCCAGCGGGACAGCGGCTACGAGCAGTACTTC. Its translation: CASSQRDSGYEQYF.

The chain links TRBV7-6 to TRBJ2-7; 8 bases are a match to TRBD1. V lost 5 bases and J lost 6; bases outside the gene matches: 9. In germline, CDR1 is SGHVS, CDR2 FNYEAQ. The CDR3 extends over 14 amino acids. As DNA, the CDR3 is TGTGCCAGCAGCCGGACAGGGACTTTTGGCGAGCAGTACTTC. The encoded protein is CASSRTGTFGEQYF. The variable domain in full, with the rest retrieved from reference TRBV7-6 and TRBJ2-7, is GAGVSQSPRYKVTKRGQDVALRCDPISGHVSLYWYRQALGQGPEFLTYFNYEAQQDKSGLPNDRFSAERPEGSISTLTIQRTEQRDSAMYRCASSRTGTFGEQYFGPGTRLTVT.

This clonotype was seen repeatedly, ten times or more. The chain recombines TRBV24-1 with TRBJ1-1, with D perhaps TRBD1 (6 bases). V lost 7 bases to trimming and J lost 2 bases, with 10 bases between them. Germline V gene lookup returns CDR1 KGHDR and CDR2 SFDVKD. This CDR3 comprises 13 residues. The CDR3 DNA follows: TGTGCCACCAGACAGGGCCAAAACACTGAAGCTTTCTTT. It codes for CATRQGQNTEAFF.

Note on this clonotype: Because the CDR3 is missing its conserved closing phenylalanine or tryptophan, this is likely a read error. V usage is TRBV10-2 and J usage is TRBJ2-7; TRBD2 matches 7 bases. V shed 4 bases, J shed 2 bases, and the junction held 8 bases outside the gene matches. CDR1 and CDR2 from the germline V gene are WSHSY and SAAADI. The CDR3 consists of 15 residues. CDR3 residues: CASSVTPGLTYEQYS. The CDR3 bases are TGCGCCAGCAGTGTAACTCCGGGACTAACCTACGAGCAGTACTCC.

This clonotype was observed at least ten times. The chain recombines TRBV10-3 with TRBJ1-2; TRBD1 aligns across 8 bases. CDR3 length equals 14 residues. Germline V lookup: CDR1 ENHRY, CDR2 SYGVKD. Germline trimming cut 6 bases from V and 3 bases from J; bases unmatched to any gene: 6. The CDR3 region is CAISLGQGDYGYTF. CDR3 nucleotide sequence: TGTGCCATCAGCCTCGGACAGGGAGACTATGGCTACACCTTC.

This clonotype was seen many times. The chain recombines TRBV7-6 with TRBJ2-7; a possible D gene is TRBD1 (5 bases). Germline lookup yields CDR1 SGHVS and CDR2 FNYEAQ. V gave up 5 bases and J gave up 3 bases, with 11 bases separating them. CDR3 length: 13 residues. CDR3 nucleotides: TGTGCCAGCAGCAAAGGACAACGCTACGAGCAGTACTTC. Translating gives CASSKGQRYEQYF.

In the case of this clonotype: Given a much more abundant clone one base away, this may be a read error. The rearrangement joins TRBV2 to TRBJ2-5, with 9 positions matching TRBD2. Looked up from germline, CDR1 is SNHLY and CDR2 is FYNNEI. This CDR3 comprises 14 residues. V shed 6 bases and J 4 bases; nucleotides not matched to a gene: 6. The CDR3, as DNA: TGTGCCAGCAGCGCCACGACTAGCGGAGAGACCCAGTACTTC. Amino acids: CASSATTSGETQYF.

The V and J genes are TRBV28 and TRBJ2-1; maybe TRBD2 (6 bases). CDR3 length: 17 residues. Trimming pared 2 bases from V and 3 bases from J, leaving 17 bases between. The germline gives CDR1 MDHEN, CDR2 SYDVKM. The CDR3: CASSLNAAVADYNEQFF. CDR3 bases: TGTGCCAGCAGTTTAAATGCCGCGGTAGCGGACTACAATGAGCAGTTCTTC.

This clonotype was counted ten times or more. The gene calls are TRBV23-1 and TRBJ2-3; D perhaps matches TRBD1 (8 bases). TRBV23-1 is an ORF; its function is uncertain. Trimming shortened V by 7 bases and J by 2 bases, and 25 bases separated the two germline ends. CDR3 length: 18 residues. CDR3 sequence (DNA): TGCGCCAGCATCCCACCCGGGAGGCGGGACAGGCACACAGATACGCAGTATTTT. As protein: CASIPPGRRDRHTDTQYF.

This clonotype came up a few times. J is TRBJ2-7 and V is TRBV6-2 or TRBV6-3, with D maybe TRBD2 (5 bases). This CDR3 has 13 residues. Germline CDR1 reads MNHEY; CDR2 reads SVGEGT. V lost 4 bases and J lost 6, with 13 bases in between. The DNA of the CDR3 is TGTGCCAGCAGTTTTCACCTGAGCGGCGAGCAGTACTTC. As protein: CASSFHLSGEQYF.

This clonotype came up a few times. J is TRBJ1-6 and V is TRBV7-6; D is uncertain. CDR1 is SGHVS, CDR2 FNYEAQ, per germline. This CDR3 spans 13 amino acids. The V gene lost 5 bases and the J gene lost 11 bases, with 13 bases spanning the gap. The CDR3 loop is CASSPRGDPPLHF. CDR3 sequence (DNA): TGTGCCAGCAGCCCCCGCGGGGATCCACCCCTCCACTTT.

The genes are TRBV7-6 and TRBJ1-6; no clear D. The CDR3 totals 14 residues. V shed 4 bases and J shed 7 bases, with 11 bases lying between them. CDR1 and CDR2 from the germline V gene are SGHVS and FNYEAQ. The CDR3 nucleotides are TGTGCCAGCAGCTCCCGGGCCGCCAATTCACCCCTCCACTTT. Protein sequence: CASSSRAANSPLHF.

This clonotype came up a few times. The chain joins TRBV7-9 to TRBJ2-1, with 7 positions matching TRBD2. V lost 8 bases to trimming and J lost 8 bases; unmatched junction nucleotides: 6. This CDR3 region has 12 residues. Germline CDR1 is SEHNR and CDR2 is FQNEAQ (reference sequence). DNA for the CDR3: TGTGCCAGCGGGGGGGGATTGGATGAGCAGTTCTTC. It codes for CASGGGLDEQFF. The variable domain in full, completed from reference TRBV7-9 and TRBJ2-1, reads DTGVSQNPRHKITKRGQNVTFRCDPISEHNRLYWYRQTLGQGPEFLTYFQNEAQLEKSRLLSDRFSAERPKGSFSTLEIQRTEQGDSAMYLCASGGGLDEQFFGPGTRLTVL.

This clonotype was observed at least ten times. The chain combines TRBV20-1 with TRBJ2-7, with 9 positions matching TRBD1. This CDR3 comprises 12 residues. V lost 6 bases to trimming and J lost 3 bases; unmatched junction nucleotides: 3. CDR1 is DFQATT and CDR2 is SNEGSKA in the germline V gene (reference sequence). This CDR3 is CSAGDRVYEQYF. CDR3 sequence (DNA): TGCAGTGCCGGGGACAGGGTCTACGAGCAGTACTTC.

The sample holds a few counts of this clonotype. The genes are TRBV20-1 and TRBJ2-1; D is unclear. Germline values: CDR1 DFQATT, CDR2 SNEGSKA (reference sequence). This CDR3 contains 12 residues. With 2 bases removed from V and 6 bases from J, the gap between germline ends came to 8 bases. This CDR3 reads CSARWGFNEQFF. As DNA, the CDR3 is TGCAGTGCTAGATGGGGATTCAATGAGCAGTTCTTC.

The rearrangement uses TRBV6-5 and TRBJ2-7; D is perhaps TRBD1 (5 bases). Trimming took off 0 bases at V and 4 bases at J, with 10 bases between the two ends. The CDR3 extends over 14 amino acids. Germline CDR1 MNHEY, CDR2 SVGAGI. CDR3 amino acids: CASSYSGAGYEQYF. The DNA of the CDR3 is TGTGCCAGCAGTTACTCAGGGGCAGGATACGAGCAGTACTTC.

The rearrangement joins TRBV6-2 or TRBV6-3 to TRBJ2-7; unclear D gene. Per germline, CDR1 MNHEY and CDR2 SVGEGT. V lost 4 bases, J lost 4 bases, and 14 bases lay in between. This CDR3 spans 14 amino acids. The CDR3 bases are TGTGCCAGCAGTTTGGGCCGAGTACATTACGAGCAGTACTTC. Residues: CASSLGRVHYEQYF.

This clonotype was counted at least ten times. This rearrangement joins TRBV6-5 to TRBJ1-4, with unresolved D. This CDR3 has 14 amino acids. V lost 0 bases to trimming and J lost 5 bases, with 7 bases between them. Looked up from germline, CDR1 is MNHEY and CDR2 is SVGAGI. The CDR3 coding sequence is TGTGCCAGCAGTTACTCTTTAGAAAATGAAAAACTGTTTTTT. This codes for CASSYSLENEKLFF.

This clonotype was picked up many times. The genes are TRBV12-3 or TRBV12-4 and TRBJ1-2; TRBD1 matches 8 bases. The CDR3 totals 17 residues. With V trimmed by 4 bases and J by 0 bases, 10 bases remained unmatched. CDR3 in amino acids: CASSSKRNRGTNYGYTF. The CDR3 bases are TGTGCCAGCAGTTCCAAACGAAACAGGGGGACTAACTATGGCTACACCTTC.

As DNA, the CDR3 is TGTGCCAGCAGGACCGGGACAGGGAGGAACTATGGCTACACCTTC. Protein sequence: CASRTGTGRNYGYTF. The chain carries TRBV12-3 or TRBV12-4 and TRBJ1-2, with 9 bases lining up with TRBD1. This CDR3 region has 15 residues. The V and J ends lost 6 bases and 2 bases, in that order; junction bases with no gene match: 7.

This clonotype has only a few counts. The chain uses TRBV9 and TRBJ2-2; 7 positions agree with TRBD2. V lost 4 bases to trimming and J lost 4 bases; unmatched junction nucleotides: 10. Germline V gene lookup returns CDR1 SGDLS and CDR2 YYNGEE. The CDR3 length is 16 residues. CDR3 in DNA: TGTGCCAGCAGCCCCCAACTAGCGCGAGGCACCGGGGAGCTGTTTTTT. This codes for CASSPQLARGTGELFF. Looking up the rest from reference TRBV9 and TRBJ2-2 gives the full variable domain: DSGVTQTPKHLITATGQRVTLRCSPRSGDLSVYWYQQSLDQGLQFLIQYYNGEERAKGNILERFSAQQFPDLHSELNLSSLELGDSALYFCASSPQLARGTGELFFGEGSRLTVL.

This clonotype was observed at least ten times. The chain couples TRBV18 to TRBJ1-1, with a possible D match to TRBD1 (5 bases). The CDR3 has 13 residues. V shed 3 bases and J shed 8 bases, with 13 bases lying between them. Germline lookup yields CDR1 KGHSH and CDR2 LQKENI. The CDR3 nucleotides read TGTGCCAGCTCACCTACGGGACGGGGCGAAGCTTTCTTT. Its translation: CASSPTGRGEAFF.

This clonotype was detected many times. The chain is built from TRBV6-1 and TRBJ1-1; no reliable D call. V was pared by 3 bases and J by 3 bases, with 11 bases between. The CDR3 length is 14 residues. Germline assignment: CDR1 MNHNS and CDR2 SASEGT. The DNA for the CDR3 is TGTGCCAGCAGTGAGTTAGGAGGTGACACTGAAGCTTTCTTT. Its translation: CASSELGGDTEAFF.

This clonotype was observed many times. The rearrangement uses TRBV20-1 and TRBJ2-1, with a possible D match to TRBD1 (6 bases). Trimming pared 3 bases from V and 3 bases from J, leaving 12 bases between. The CDR3 is made up of 14 amino acids. The germline gives CDR1 DFQATT, CDR2 SNEGSKA (reference sequence). In DNA form, the CDR3 reads TGCAGTGCTAGGACGGGACACCACTACAATGAGCAGTTCTTC. As protein: CSARTGHHYNEQFF.

This clonotype has only a few counts. The chain joins TRBV7-8 to TRBJ2-5; 10 positions agree with TRBD2. The J segment lost 5 bases and the V segment lost 1 base, leaving 7 bases of the junction unmatched. The germline CDR1 and CDR2 sequences are SGHVS and FQNEAQ. The CDR3 length is 16 residues. The DNA for the CDR3 is TGTGCCAGCAGCTTAGTGAGCGGGAGGGCCGGTGAGACCCAGTACTTC. Its translation is CASSLVSGRAGETQYF. Filled out from reference TRBV7-8 and TRBJ2-5, the complete variable domain reads GAGVSQSPRYKVAKRGQDVALRCDPISGHVSLFWYQQALGQGPEFLTYFQNEAQLDKSGLPSDRFFAERPEGSVSTLKIQRTQQEDSAVYLCASSLVSGRAGETQYFGPGTRLLVL.

This clonotype came up many times. The chain joins TRBV19 to TRBJ2-1; no firm D call. Germline V gives CDR1 LNHDA, CDR2 SQIVND (reference sequence). With 4 bases removed from V and 0 bases from J, the gap between germline ends came to 7 bases. The CDR3 loop spans 14 amino acids. DNA for the CDR3: TGTGCCAGTAGTACAAGTAGCTCCTACAATGAGCAGTTCTTC. Translation: CASSTSSSYNEQFF. Drawing the rest from reference TRBV19 and TRBJ2-1, the complete variable domain is DGGITQSPKYLFRKEGQNVTLSCEQNLNHDAMYWYRQDPGQGLRLIYYSQIVNDFQKGDIAEGYSVSREKKESFPLTVTSAQKNPTAFYLCASSTSSSYNEQFFGPGTRLTVL.